These T cell receptor beta chains were read from a single sample in a study of shared clonotypes between healthy human individuals. Generated by immunoSEQ multiplex PCR, the TCRdb table keeps only in-frame clones and is missing some. The sample contains 1,400,000 or so clones, approximately 98.5% of which appear only once. Source material: naive CD4+ T cells sorted from blood. Receptors were obtained from a man aged 25-40 years in good health. Both conserved end residues are part of each CDR3. The order of the fields is clone size, V gene, D gene, J gene, CDR3 protein, CDR3 DNA. The D gene is left open where the match is weak. Only some rows state a clone size, as once, few, many or a class for expanded clones.

-	TRBV2	-	TRBJ1-2	CASSDSGQRGYTF	TGTGCCAGCAGTGATTCAGGACAACGCGGCTACACCTTC
-	TRBV29-1	-	TRBJ1-4	CSVEATSGGEKLFF	TGCAGCGTTGAAGCGACGAGCGGGGGTGAAAAACTGTTTTTT
-	TRBV7-2	TRBD1	TRBJ2-3	CASSLQGVVDTQYF	TGTGCCAGCAGCTTGCAGGGGGTTGTTGATACGCAGTATTTT
-	TRBV4-2	TRBD2	TRBJ2-1	CASSRLAGGGGNEQFF	TGTGCCAGCAGCCGTCTAGCGGGAGGAGGGGGCAATGAGCAGTTCTTC
-	TRBV4-3	-	TRBJ1-4	CASSQDLGVATNEKLFF	TGCGCCAGCAGCCAAGATTTGGGGGTAGCAACTAATGAAAAACTGTTTTTT
-	TRBV28	-	TRBJ1-1	CASSSGTEAFF	TGTGCCAGCAGTTCTGGAACTGAAGCTTTCTTT
-	TRBV6-5	TRBD1	TRBJ2-7	CASRRGQLGHEQYF	TGTGCCAGCAGGAGGGGACAGTTGGGCCACGAGCAGTACTTC
-	TRBV25-1	-	TRBJ1-4	CASTRGGKEKLFF	TGTGCCAGCACCCGAGGGGGTAAGGAAAAACTGTTTTTT
-	TRBV2	TRBD1	TRBJ1-2	CASQLQGARGYTF	TGTGCCAGCCAACTACAGGGGGCGCGCGGCTACACCTTC
-	TRBV4-3	-	TRBJ2-1	CASSHIGLPYNEQFF	TGCGCCAGCAGCCATATCGGACTACCCTACAATGAGCAGTTCTTC
-	TRBV2	TRBD1	TRBJ2-7	CASSAGQGPYEQYF	TGTGCCAGCAGCGCGGGACAGGGGCCCTACGAGCAGTACTTC
once	TRBV4-3	-	TRBJ1-2	CASSRNRASYGYTF	TGCGCCAGCAGCCGGAACAGGGCTAGCTATGGCTACACCTTC
-	TRBV28	-	TRBJ2-7	CASSLGGTSYEQYF	TGTGCCAGCAGTTTGGGGGGGACAAGCTACGAGCAGTACTTC
-	TRBV29-1	-	TRBJ2-3	CSGGLVSGTQYF	TGCAGCGGAGGACTGGTTTCGGGTACGCAGTATTTT
-	TRBV9	-	TRBJ1-5	CASSVSDQGQPQHF	TGTGCCAGCAGCGTTTCTGACCAGGGGCAGCCCCAGCATTTT
-	TRBV2	TRBD2	TRBJ2-7	CASSEVGGLARSSYEQYF	TGTGCCAGCAGTGAAGTGGGAGGACTAGCCAGGAGCTCCTACGAGCAGTACTTC